This T cell receptor (beta chain) emerged from a study of CD8 T cells in Susac syndrome (dated by TCRdb to the late 2010s). Looking at the study overall: Repertoire sequencing was used to test whether CD8+ T cell activation and differentiation in Susac syndrome was antigen driven.

Cut back by 5 bases and 8 bases, the V and J ends lie 10 bases apart. The CDR1 and CDR2 encoded by the germline V gene (reference sequence) are SEHNR and FQNEAQ. From cysteine to phenylalanine, the CDR3 is 13 amino acids long. Only CDR3 DNA is held: 39 bases, read in frame from base 1. In regard to this clonotype: Its antigen specificity is not known. Qualities for individual bases were not recorded, and no much larger clone is one base off.

Peripheral blood CD8+ and CD4+ T cells from healthy donors, Susac syndrome patients and multiple sclerosis patients were profiled using high-throughput TCR beta sequencing. Healthy donors were included as age- and sex-matched controls. CD8+ TEMRA cells were enriched by FACS, while bulk CD8+ and CD4+ T cells were purified by magnetic negative isolation. Blood was drawn into EDTA tubes, processed within 24 hours, and PBMCs were isolated by density gradient centrifugation. PBMCs destined for TCR sequencing were cryopreserved in liquid nitrogen and later thawed in a 37 °C water bath. A purity of at least 90% was achieved for sorted or isolated CD4+, CD8+ and CD8+ TEMRA cells. Here is what the overall study found, with its caveats: The study acknowledged that relatively few individuals were included in the TCR sequencing and HLA analysis.

RNA was extracted with the RNeasy kit and roughly 0.45 to 1 ug was reverse transcribed using random hexamers. TCR beta CDR3 regions were amplified with the immunoSEQ multiplex PCR assay covering 54 Vbeta and 13 Jbeta segments. PCR amplification bias was corrected using a synthetic template baseline for primer optimization and computational correction. The study's processing was this. Reads were assigned to V, D and J genes according to IMGT and analyzed in immunoSEQ Analyzer, with only productive sequences retained. To calculate clonality, Shannon entropy was normalized by log2 of the number of productive unique sequences and then subtracted from one. For each patient and control, public and private clones were evaluated among the 100 most prevalent clones. Clones were defined as Susac-specific when absent from the healthy and MS cohorts, from 1052 published viral clones and from other ImmuneACCESS disease sequences. Using fastp at Q25 and MiXCR, TCRdb reprocessed the public reads and kept productive beta chains. Entries that share a CDR3 protein sequence are merged under the most common genes and DNA. The V and J calls shown here were made by TCRdb, not taken from the authors' results. This sample holds 150,000 to 200,000 distinct CDR3 sequences; around 93% were observed only once. The ten largest clones represent around 0.13% of the sample.

This sequence was found in a human donor in good health. The material sequenced was CD4+ T cells from PBMCs. The chain links TRBV7-9 with TRBJ1-6, with no confident D gene call. The DNA sequence is as follows: TGTGCCAGCAGCCAAGGACCCGATTCACCCCTCCACTTT. This encodes CASSQGPDSPLHF.